These 32 T cell receptor beta chains came from one sample sequenced in a study of cytomegalovirus exposure and HLA in healthy donors. The PCR ran on 60 Vbeta and 13 Jbeta primers. Sequencing used immunoSEQ multiplex PCR; TCRdb keeps in-frame clones, though not all of them. The sample includes some 110,000 clones. The specimen sequenced was PBMCs. All receptors come from a man in his forties in good health and CMV-seronegative.

The gene calls are TRBV7-2 and TRBJ2-7, with TRBD2 identical over 8 bases. V was clipped by 1 base and J by 6 bases; unmatched bases: 5. The CDR3 length is 14 residues. Per germline, CDR1 SGHTA and CDR2 FQGNSA. The CDR3 nucleotides are TGTGCCAGCAGCTTAGGAGCGGGGGTTTCCGAGCAGTACTTC. Translating gives CASSLGAGVSEQYF.

This chain connects TRBV10-1 to TRBJ1-1, with D perhaps TRBD1 (5 bases). The CDR3 has 13 residues. Germline V CDR1 and CDR2: WNHNN, SYGVQD (reference sequence). With 5 bases removed from V and 1 base from J, the gap between germline ends came to 8 bases. In DNA, the CDR3 is TGCGCCAGCAGTTACGACAGGAACACTGAAGCTTTCTTT. Amino acids: CASSYDRNTEAFF.

The chain joins TRBV2 to TRBJ2-1, with TRBD2 identical over 9 bases. CDR1 and CDR2 from the germline V gene are SNHLY and FYNNEI. CDR3 size: 16 residues. Germline trimming cut 8 bases from V and 4 bases from J; bases unmatched to any gene: 12. The CDR3 region has the DNA TGTGCCAGCGGGGGCCGGAGGACTAGCGAATACAATGAGCAGTTCTTC. Its translation: CASGGRRTSEYNEQFF.

The chain employs TRBV5-6 and TRBJ1-2, with 8 nucleotides matching TRBD1. V gave up 4 bases and J gave up 8 bases; unmatched junction bases: 10. The CDR3 has 14 amino acids. Germline loops: CDR1 SGHDT, CDR2 YYEEEE. The CDR3: CASSTQGALFGYTF. CDR3 in DNA: TGTGCCAGCAGCACCCAGGGGGCCCTCTTCGGCTACACCTTC.

The V gene is TRBV7-9, the J gene TRBJ1-5, with D possibly TRBD1 on 5 matching bases. The germline V gene has CDR1 SEHNR and CDR2 FQNEAQ (reference sequence). There are 17 residues in the CDR3. The V end lost 4 bases, the J end lost 6 bases, and 22 bases lay between the germline ends. The CDR3 region is CASSSHLWGRDFQPQHF. The CDR3 DNA follows: TGTGCCAGCAGCTCACATCTTTGGGGCAGGGACTTTCAGCCCCAGCATTTT.

The genes are TRBV29-1 and TRBJ1-2; D gene ambiguous. V gave up 6 bases and J gave up 3 bases, with 14 bases separating them. The CDR3 consists of 13 residues. Germline V gives CDR1 SQVTM, CDR2 ANQGSEA. CDR3 loop: CSVGWSGYYGYTF. CDR3 sequence (DNA): TGCAGCGTCGGTTGGTCGGGGTACTATGGCTACACCTTC.

The chain recombines TRBV18 with TRBJ2-2, with D hard to call. The CDR3 length is 15 residues. Germline CDR1 KGHSH, CDR2 LQKENI. The V gene lost 3 bases and the J gene lost 2 bases, with 10 bases spanning the gap. The CDR3 reads CASSPPTKNTGELFF. The CDR3 region has the DNA TGTGCCAGCTCACCCCCGACAAAAAACACCGGGGAGCTGTTTTTT.

Turning to this clone: Other DNA sequences in the sample encode the same CDR3. This chain links TRBV11-3 with TRBJ1-1; D remains unclear. CDR1 and CDR2 (germline): SGHNT, YENEEA. This CDR3 has 13 amino acids. V lost 1 base and J lost 1, with 4 bases in between. The CDR3 here is CASSLGRNTEAFF. The CDR3 DNA reads TGTGCCAGCAGCTTAGGGAGGAACACTGAAGCTTTCTTT.

J is TRBJ2-2 and V is TRBV5-1; 7 nucleotides line up with TRBD2. Per germline, CDR1 SGHRS and CDR2 YFSETQ. Trimming removed 4 bases from V and 8 bases from J; junction bases left unmatched: 8. The CDR3 spans 14 residues. This CDR3 reads CASSRGLVAGELFF. The CDR3 bases are TGCGCCAGCAGCCGAGGACTAGTGGCTGGGGAGCTGTTTTTT.

This chain links TRBV11-2 with TRBJ1-1; TRBD1 might be the D (6 bases). The germline gives CDR1 SGHAT, CDR2 FQNNGV. V lost 0 bases and J lost 4, with 12 bases in between. The length of the CDR3 is 15 residues. The CDR3 sequence is CASSLDVGAGTEAFF. CDR3 bases: TGTGCCAGCAGCTTAGATGTGGGGGCCGGCACTGAAGCTTTCTTT.

The rearrangement links TRBV30 to TRBJ2-1, with 8 bases aligning to TRBD1. V lost 0 bases, J lost 7 bases, and 5 bases stayed unmatched. This CDR3 spans 14 amino acids. Germline CDR1 and CDR2: GTSNPN and SVGIG (reference sequence). The chain's CDR3 is CAWSVLRTGNEQFF. The CDR3 DNA sequence: TGTGCCTGGAGTGTACTAAGGACAGGGAATGAGCAGTTCTTC.

The chain has TRBV9 and TRBJ2-3; D remains unclear. The V end lost 3 bases, the J end lost 0 bases, and 5 bases lay between the germline ends. CDR1 is SGDLS and CDR2 is YYNGEE in the germline V gene. This CDR3 is 13 amino acids long. CDR3: CASSDRSTDTQYF. CDR3 nucleotides: TGTGCCAGCAGCGACCGGAGCACAGATACGCAGTATTTT.

The chain employs TRBV9 and TRBJ2-2; 12 positions agree with TRBD1. Losses at the gene ends were 0 bases for V and 4 bases for J; bases not matched to a gene: 7. Per germline, CDR1 SGDLS and CDR2 YYNGEE. The CDR3 runs 18 residues. The CDR3 loop is CASSVARGQGAGTGELFF. In DNA, the CDR3 is TGTGCCAGCAGCGTAGCGAGGGGACAGGGGGCGGGCACCGGGGAGCTGTTTTTT.

The chain uses TRBV10-3 and TRBJ2-3; D perhaps matches TRBD1 (6 bases). Per germline, CDR1 ENHRY and CDR2 SYGVKD. This CDR3 has 15 amino acids. Trimming removed 5 bases at V and 9 bases at J, with 21 bases between. The CDR3 nucleotides are TGTGCCATCAGTCGCCAGGGGAACGTCGTCGACACGCAGTATTTT. As protein: CAISRQGNVVDTQYF.

Notes on this clone: Sequence at one end of the junction differs from germline and may be a read error. V gene TRBV10-1 combines with J gene TRBJ2-7; D is possibly TRBD1 (5 bases). The CDR3 has 14 residues. Germline V gives CDR1 WNHNN, CDR2 SYGVQD (reference sequence). The CDR3 region has the DNA TGCGCCAGCAGCGAGTCGACAGATGCCTACGAGCAGTACTTC. Its translation is CASSESTDAYEQYF.

CDR3 DNA sequence: TGTGCCAGCAGCTCGATCCTAGCGGGAACGGGCGGGGAGCTGTTTTTT. Translation: CASSSILAGTGGELFF. This sequence joins TRBV5-4 and TRBJ2-2, with 9 nucleotides matching TRBD2. The CDR3 has 16 residues. The junction had 10 bases not matched to a gene; V was cut back by 3 bases and J by 7 bases. Germline loops: CDR1 SGHNT, CDR2 YYREEE (reference sequence).

The rearrangement joins TRBV27 to TRBJ1-6; D possibly corresponds to TRBD1 (6 bases). V was cut by 2 bases and J by 7 bases, with 15 bases left in between. This CDR3 is 16 amino acids long. CDR1 and CDR2 from the germline V gene are MNHEY and SMNVEV (reference sequence). The CDR3 loop reads CASSLESGVGNSPLHF. CDR3 nucleotides: TGTGCCAGCAGTTTAGAGTCAGGGGTGGGGAATTCACCCCTCCACTTT.

CDR3 sequence: CASSLAYPRQVWNEQFF. In nucleotides, the CDR3 is TGTGCCAGCAGCTTAGCTTATCCACGACAGGTGTGGAATGAGCAGTTCTTC. The chain links TRBV7-8 to TRBJ2-1, with D perhaps matching TRBD1 (6 bases). Trimming left V 0 bases short and J 7 bases short, with 19 bases between. This CDR3 contains 17 residues. Germline V gives CDR1 SGHVS, CDR2 FQNEAQ.

The V and J genes are TRBV7-6 and TRBJ1-6; tentative D call: TRBD1 (5 bases). Per the germline V gene, CDR1 is SGHVS and CDR2 is FNYEAQ. With 5 bases removed from V and 7 bases from J, the gap between germline ends came to 12 bases. The CDR3 contains 14 residues. The CDR3 sequence: CASSIGHLNSPLHF. Here the CDR3 DNA reads TGTGCCAGCAGCATAGGACACTTAAATTCACCCCTCCACTTT.

This chain links TRBV6-7 with TRBJ1-1, with D unclear. TRBV6-7 is labeled an ORF, and its function is uncertain. This CDR3 has 15 amino acids. V was clipped by 0 bases and J by 4 bases, with 12 bases between them. This chain's CDR3 is CASSYSPAVVTEAFF. CDR3 in DNA: TGTGCCAGCAGTTACTCGCCTGCGGTCGTCACTGAAGCTTTCTTT.

The rearrangement uses TRBV18 and TRBJ2-3; 10 positions agree with TRBD2. The CDR3 is 17 amino acids. Germline lookup yields CDR1 KGHSH and CDR2 LQKENI. V was clipped by 2 bases and J by 3 bases; unmatched bases: 8. CDR3 sequence: CASSPNSLAGATDTQYF. Here the CDR3 DNA reads TGTGCCAGCTCACCAAATAGCCTAGCGGGAGCGACAGATACGCAGTATTTT.

The chain is built from TRBV28 and TRBJ1-1, with TRBD1 as a possible D gene (5 bases). V was clipped by 2 bases and J by 5 bases, with 15 bases between them. Germline V gene lookup returns CDR1 MDHEN and CDR2 SYDVKM. The CDR3 consists of 15 residues. The CDR3 bases are TGTGCCAGCAGTTTAGAGGGCGGTGGGGGGACTGAAGCTTTCTTT. This sequence encodes CASSLEGGGGTEAFF.

The chain is built from TRBV11-3 and TRBJ2-1, with 12 bases that match TRBD2. The CDR3 length is 16 residues. Trimming took 0 bases from V and 7 from J; bases not matched to a gene: 4. The germline CDR1 and CDR2 sequences are SGHNT and YENEEA. DNA for the CDR3: TGTGCCAGCAGCTTAGAGGCTAGCGGGAGGGATAATGAGCAGTTCTTC. Amino acids: CASSLEASGRDNEQFF.

The chain couples TRBV2 to TRBJ2-5; TRBD1 agrees at 7 bases. Germline values: CDR1 SNHLY, CDR2 FYNNEI. Unmatched junction bases numbered 6, after V lost 7 bases and J lost 4 bases. The CDR3 is 13 residues long. CDR3 nucleotide sequence: TGTGCCAGCACAAGGGGGCTGTCAGAGACCCAGTACTTC. Its protein product is CASTRGLSETQYF.

The chain links TRBV6-1 to TRBJ1-5; TRBD1 matches at 12 bases. Germline CDR1 reads MNHNS; CDR2 reads SASEGT. The CDR3 extends over 14 amino acids. Trimming at V came to 5 bases and at J to 5 bases, leaving 1 base not matched to a gene. In DNA, the CDR3 is TGTGCCAGCAGTCGGGACAGGGGGCATCAGCCCCAGCATTTT. As protein: CASSRDRGHQPQHF.

The chain couples TRBV15 to TRBJ2-2; no reliable D call. The ends were cut back, 0 bases at V and 1 base at J, with 6 bases in the middle. In germline, CDR1 is LNHNV, CDR2 YYDKDF (reference sequence). The CDR3 contains 15 residues. CDR3 bases: TGTGCCACCAGCAGAGATCTACGGAACACCGGGGAGCTGTTTTTT. Its protein product is CATSRDLRNTGELFF.

The rearrangement uses TRBV2 and TRBJ2-3; D gene unclear. Deletions cut 6 bases from V and 1 base from J, with 11 bases between. This CDR3 has 14 amino acids. The V gene's germline CDR1 is SNHLY and CDR2 FYNNEI. Here the CDR3 reads CASRQRGRTDTQYF. For the CDR3, the DNA is TGTGCCAGCAGGCAACGAGGTCGCACAGATACGCAGTATTTT.

The chain recombines TRBV28 with TRBJ2-3; 15 nucleotides agree with TRBD2. The junction had 7 bases not matched to a gene; V was cut back by 5 bases and J by 1 base. The CDR3 is made up of 18 amino acids. Per germline, CDR1 MDHEN and CDR2 SYDVKM. The CDR3 is CASSLIRTSGRGTDTQYF. Written as DNA, the CDR3 is TGTGCCAGCAGTCTTATCCGGACTAGCGGGAGGGGCACAGATACGCAGTATTTT.

The chain has TRBV5-1 and TRBJ2-3; maybe TRBD1 (6 bases). V dropped 2 bases and J dropped 3 bases, with 7 bases sitting between them. Per the germline V gene, CDR1 is SGHRS and CDR2 is YFSETQ. The CDR3 consists of 13 residues. The CDR3 sequence: CASSFTGTDTQYF. Here the CDR3 DNA reads TGCGCCAGCAGCTTCACAGGGACAGATACGCAGTATTTT. The full variable domain, its missing parts supplied by reference TRBV5-1 and TRBJ2-3, is KAGVTQTPRYLIKTRGQQVTLSCSPISGHRSVSWYQQTPGQGLQFLFEYFSETQRNKGNFPGRFSGRQFSNSRSEMNVSTLELGDSALYLCASSFTGTDTQYFGPGTRLTVL.

The V gene is TRBV11-3, the J gene TRBJ1-1; 8 bases fit TRBD1. J was trimmed by 2 bases and V by 5 bases; bases with no gene match: 10. The germline V gene encodes CDR1 SGHNT and CDR2 YENEEA. The CDR3 totals 16 residues. The CDR3 region has the DNA TGTGCCAGCAGCCCCGGACAGGGAGGGGGTAACACTGAAGCTTTCTTT. Translated: CASSPGQGGGNTEAFF.

The rearrangement links TRBV6-6 to TRBJ2-1; unclear D gene. The CDR3 runs 13 residues. Trimming stripped 10 bases from V and 0 bases from J, with 10 bases between. Germline assignment: CDR1 MNHNY and CDR2 SVGAGI (reference sequence). Written as DNA, the CDR3 is TGTGCCATATTAGAAAGCTCCTACAATGAGCAGTTCTTC. Translation gives CAILESSYNEQFF.

The chain is built from TRBV4-3 and TRBJ2-2; TRBD2 aligns across 8 bases. The CDR3 contains 15 residues. CDR1 and CDR2 from the germline V gene are LGHNA and YSLEER. V shed 0 bases and J 13 bases; nucleotides not matched to a gene: 10. CDR3 region: CASSQDLPGRVVLFF. In DNA form, the CDR3 reads TGCGCCAGCAGCCAAGATCTCCCCGGGAGGGTAGTGCTGTTTTTT.